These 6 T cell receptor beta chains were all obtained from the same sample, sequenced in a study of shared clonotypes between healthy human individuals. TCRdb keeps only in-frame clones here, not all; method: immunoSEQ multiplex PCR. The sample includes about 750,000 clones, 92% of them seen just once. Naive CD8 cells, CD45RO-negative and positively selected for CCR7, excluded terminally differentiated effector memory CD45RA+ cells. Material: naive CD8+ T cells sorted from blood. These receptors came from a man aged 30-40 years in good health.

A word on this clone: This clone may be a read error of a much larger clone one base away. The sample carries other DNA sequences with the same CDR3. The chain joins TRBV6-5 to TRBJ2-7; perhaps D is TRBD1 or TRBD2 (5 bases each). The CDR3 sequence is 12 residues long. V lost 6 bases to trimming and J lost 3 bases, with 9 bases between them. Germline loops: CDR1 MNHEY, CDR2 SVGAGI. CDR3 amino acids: CASRGTDYEQYF. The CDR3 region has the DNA TGTGCCAGCAGGGGGACCGACTACGAGCAGTACTTC.

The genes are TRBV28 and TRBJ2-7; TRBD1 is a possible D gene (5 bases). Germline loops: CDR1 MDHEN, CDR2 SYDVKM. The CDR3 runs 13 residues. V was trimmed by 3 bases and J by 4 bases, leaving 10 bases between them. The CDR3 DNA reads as TGTGCCAGCAGTTTGGGGCTCCCGTACGAGCAGTACTTC. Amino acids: CASSLGLPYEQYF.

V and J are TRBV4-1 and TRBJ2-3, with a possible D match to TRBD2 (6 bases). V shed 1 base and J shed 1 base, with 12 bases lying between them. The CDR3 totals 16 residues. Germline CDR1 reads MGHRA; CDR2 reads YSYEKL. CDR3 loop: CASSQGASARTDTQYF. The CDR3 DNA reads TGCGCCAGCAGCCAAGGGGCTAGCGCCCGCACAGATACGCAGTATTTT.

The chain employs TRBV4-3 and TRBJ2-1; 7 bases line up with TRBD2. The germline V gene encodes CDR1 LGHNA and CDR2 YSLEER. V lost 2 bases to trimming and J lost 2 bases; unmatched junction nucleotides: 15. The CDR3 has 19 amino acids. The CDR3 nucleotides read TGCGCCAGCAGCCAAATTCTACCTGACTCGGGAGGCGCCTACAATGAGCAGTTCTTC. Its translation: CASSQILPDSGGAYNEQFF.

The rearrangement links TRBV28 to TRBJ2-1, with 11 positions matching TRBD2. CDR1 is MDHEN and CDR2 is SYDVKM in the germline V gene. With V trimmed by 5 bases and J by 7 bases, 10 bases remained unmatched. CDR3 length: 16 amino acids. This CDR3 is CASSTLAGGPINEQFF. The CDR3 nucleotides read TGTGCCAGCAGTACCTTAGCGGGAGGGCCTATTAATGAGCAGTTCTTC.

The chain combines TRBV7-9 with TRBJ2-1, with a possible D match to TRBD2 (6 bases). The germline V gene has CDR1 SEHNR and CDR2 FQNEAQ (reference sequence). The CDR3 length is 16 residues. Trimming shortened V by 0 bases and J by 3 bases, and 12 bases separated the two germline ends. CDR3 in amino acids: CASSLAGGKGYNEQFF. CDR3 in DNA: TGTGCCAGCAGCTTAGCGGGCGGGAAGGGCTACAATGAGCAGTTCTTC.